These 22 T cell receptor beta chains share one sample of origin, sequenced in a study of Ad26.COV2.S vaccination and SARS-CoV-2 variants. The treatment was: some 19 received Ad26.COV2.S at low or high dose, single or two shots; a few received placebo; per-sample allocation not given. The samples were gathered on day 63 after the first injection of vaccine or placebo. Libraries were prepared by immunoSEQ multiplex PCR; TCRdb keeps only in-frame clonotypes and omits some of them. Here the sample spans about 350,000 clones, around 90% being singletons. The starting material was peripheral blood, obtained in a trial of Ad26.COV2.S vaccine versus placebo. All receptors derive from a person aged 18 to 59 who received the Ad26.COV2.S COVID-19 vaccine or a placebo.

The chain uses TRBV11-2 and TRBJ2-3; a possible D gene is TRBD2 (6 bases). The CDR3 is made up of 12 amino acids. V was pared by 5 bases and J by 8 bases, with 11 bases between. Germline V gene sequence: CDR1 SGHAT, CDR2 FQNNGV. CDR3 residues: CASSQDYSTQYF. The CDR3 DNA sequence: TGTGCCAGCAGCCAGGACTACAGTACGCAGTATTTT.

This chain links TRBV5-1 with TRBJ1-4, with D tentatively TRBD1 (5 bases). Germline CDR1 SGHRS, CDR2 YFSETQ. There are 14 residues in the CDR3. Between the trimmed V and J ends, which lost 0 bases and 8 bases, there was a span of 11 bases. The CDR3 sequence: CASSLGVRDEKLFF. The DNA of the CDR3 is TGCGCCAGCAGCTTGGGAGTGAGGGACGAAAAACTGTTTTTT.

The V gene is TRBV7-6, the J gene TRBJ2-3; 7 nucleotides align to TRBD2. Germline assignment: CDR1 SGHVS and CDR2 FNYEAQ. The CDR3 has 17 residues. V shed 1 base and J 1 base; nucleotides not matched to a gene: 8. As DNA, the CDR3 is TGTGCCAGCAGCTTAGAGGGAGGGACCGGGGGCACAGATACGCAGTATTTT. Amino acids: CASSLEGGTGGTDTQYF.

This chain joins TRBV5-1 and TRBJ1-5, with D hard to call. Germline CDR1 and CDR2: SGHRS and YFSETQ. Trimming removed 0 bases from V and 3 bases from J, with 10 bases in between. This CDR3 spans 15 amino acids. The CDR3 sequence is CASSLAGDLNQPQHF. The CDR3, as DNA: TGCGCCAGCAGCTTGGCCGGGGATCTCAATCAGCCCCAGCATTTT.

This chain links TRBV29-1 with TRBJ2-5; 7 bases match TRBD1. The trim removed 4 bases at V and 5 bases at J, leaving 16 bases unmatched. The germline V gene has CDR1 SQVTM and CDR2 ANQGSEA. This CDR3 spans 16 amino acids. The CDR3 DNA is TGCAGCGTTGGTCTTCAAGGACAGGCGGTATGGGAGACCCAGTACTTC. This gives the protein CSVGLQGQAVWETQYF.

The V call is TRBV21-1, the J call TRBJ2-6; the D call of TRBD1 is as the table states it, not checked on the DNA. TRBV21-1 is noted as a pseudogene. The CDR3 covers 16 residues. CDR3 sequence reads: CASSDTGRSGANVLTF. Here the CDR3 DNA reads TGTGCCAGCAGCGACACAGGGCGCTCTGGGGCCAACGTCCTGACTTTC.

The chain couples TRBV10-3 to TRBJ2-3, with TRBD2 as a possible D gene (5 bases). The CDR3 spans 16 residues. V was trimmed by 4 bases and J by 2 bases, leaving 16 bases between them. The V gene's germline CDR1 is ENHRY and CDR2 SYGVKD. CDR3 nucleotide sequence: TGTGCCATCAGTGTTCCGACGGGGAGAAACACAGATACGCAGTATTTT. Protein product: CAISVPTGRNTDTQYF.

The chain couples TRBV3-1 (or the pseudogene TRBV3-2) to TRBJ1-4, with a weak D call TRBD1 (6 bases). The CDR3 has 14 residues. In germline, CDR1 is LGHDT, CDR2 YNNKEL (reference sequence). Trimming pared 2 bases from V and 2 bases from J, leaving 6 bases between. CDR3 DNA sequence: TGTGCCAGCAGCCAAAGGGGGACTAATGAAAAACTGTTTTTT. Translating it yields CASSQRGTNEKLFF.

The chain couples TRBV3-1 (or the pseudogene TRBV3-2) to TRBJ2-4, with 8 nucleotides matching TRBD2. The CDR3 covers 15 residues. Per germline, CDR1 LGHDT and CDR2 YNNKEL (reference sequence). Trimming took 5 bases from V and 9 from J; bases not matched to a gene: 12. The CDR3 DNA sequence: TGTGCCAGCAGCGGGCGGGGGGCAGCGGTGGGCATTCAGTACTTC. Translation gives CASSGRGAAVGIQYF.

The V and J genes are TRBV7-6 and TRBJ1-1, with D unresolved. The germline V gene has CDR1 SGHVS and CDR2 FNYEAQ. This CDR3 has 15 amino acids. The V gene lost 2 bases and the J gene lost 0 bases, with 10 bases spanning the gap. The CDR3: CASSLQPQMNTEAFF. CDR3 bases: TGTGCCAGCAGCTTACAGCCACAGATGAACACTGAAGCTTTCTTT.

V gene TRBV7-8 combines with J gene TRBJ1-5; 10 positions match TRBD1. The germline CDR1 and CDR2 sequences are SGHVS and FQNEAQ. After removal of 3 bases from V and 6 bases from J, the junction contained 2 bases not matched to a gene. The length of the CDR3 is 14 residues. The CDR3 spells CASSFGQGVQPQHF. CDR3 bases: TGTGCCAGCAGCTTCGGACAGGGGGTTCAGCCCCAGCATTTT.

The chain employs TRBV5-8 and TRBJ2-3; 9 bases are shared with TRBD2. Looked up from germline, CDR1 is SGHTS and CDR2 is YDEGEE. Trimming cost V 4 bases and J 4 bases; bases outside gene matches: 7. This CDR3 region has 15 residues. The DNA for the CDR3 is TGTGCCAGCAGCCTAGGGACTAGCAGAGCAGATACGCAGTATTTT. It encodes CASSLGTSRADTQYF.

About this clone itself: The same CDR3 can be traced to other DNA sequences in this sample. The chain uses TRBV5-4 and TRBJ1-2, with a tentative D call TRBD1 (6 bases). The CDR3 runs 12 residues. Germline assignment: CDR1 SGHNT and CDR2 YYREEE (reference sequence). V lost 2 bases, J lost 7 bases, and 9 bases lay in between. The CDR3: CASSLTGSGYTF. The CDR3 DNA follows: TGTGCCAGCAGCTTAACAGGGAGTGGCTACACCTTC.

The V call is TRBV19, the J call TRBJ1-3; possibly TRBD1 for D (6 bases). Germline CDR1 LNHDA, CDR2 SQIVND (reference sequence). This CDR3 contains 14 residues. Trimming pared 4 bases from V and 3 bases from J, leaving 10 bases between. DNA for the CDR3: TGTGCCAGTAGTAGAGGGGGTAATGGAAACACCATATATTTT. Its protein is CASSRGGNGNTIYF. The full variable domain, completed using reference TRBV19 and TRBJ1-3, is DGGITQSPKYLFRKEGQNVTLSCEQNLNHDAMYWYRQDPGQGLRLIYYSQIVNDFQKGDIAEGYSVSREKKESFPLTVTSAQKNPTAFYLCASSRGGNGNTIYFGEGSWLTVV.

This chain joins TRBV6-6 and TRBJ1-4; D gene ambiguous. Germline loops: CDR1 MNHNY, CDR2 SVGAGI (reference sequence). The CDR3 is 13 amino acids. V lost 8 bases, J lost 3 bases, and 10 bases lay in between. The CDR3 loop is CASQTPANEKLFF. In DNA form, the CDR3 reads TGTGCCAGCCAGACCCCTGCTAATGAAAAACTGTTTTTT.

A few counts support this clone. The chain couples TRBV15 to TRBJ2-3, with 12 nucleotides matching TRBD2. From germline, CDR1 is LNHNV and CDR2 YYDKDF (reference sequence). The CDR3 extends over 18 amino acids. The V segment lost 0 bases and the J segment 3 bases; nucleotides outside the gene matches: 7. The CDR3 reads CATSRDSLAGGLTDTQYF. CDR3 DNA: TGTGCCACCAGCAGAGATAGTCTAGCGGGAGGGCTTACAGATACGCAGTATTTT.

The chain is built from TRBV6-6 and TRBJ1-5; no definite D call. Trimming took off 10 bases at V and 1 base at J, with 8 bases between the two ends. The CDR3 loop spans 12 amino acids. Germline lookup yields CDR1 MNHNY and CDR2 SVGAGI (reference sequence). The DNA of the CDR3 is TGTGCCACCGGGAGAAGCAATCAGCCCCAGCATTTT. It codes for CATGRSNQPQHF.

The chain combines TRBV19 with TRBJ1-2; TRBD1 aligns across 7 bases. J was trimmed by 4 bases and V by 6 bases; bases with no gene match: 11. CDR3 size: 15 residues. The germline CDR1 and CDR2 sequences are LNHDA and SQIVND (reference sequence). The DNA for the CDR3 is TGTGCCAGTAGAGGACAGGAGTTAATTCTCTATGGCTACACCTTC. This gives the protein CASRGQELILYGYTF.

The rearrangement uses TRBV11-3 and TRBJ2-3, with 7 bases identical to TRBD1. The CDR3 totals 16 residues. CDR1 is SGHNT and CDR2 is YENEEA in the germline V gene. J was trimmed by 7 bases and V by 5 bases; bases with no gene match: 15. CDR3 region: CASSLNPTTGQHTQYF. The CDR3 coding sequence is TGTGCCAGCAGCCTGAACCCTACGACAGGGCAGCATACGCAGTATTTT.

This clone was detected once. The chain is built from TRBV9 and TRBJ2-7; 7 bases align to TRBD1. The CDR3 spans 15 residues. Germline loops: CDR1 SGDLS, CDR2 YYNGEE. V lost 0 bases, J lost 6 bases, and 9 bases stayed unmatched. The CDR3, as DNA: TGTGCCAGCAGCGTAGGTTCGAGGGGGCTGAGCGAGCAGTACTTC. Its protein product is CASSVGSRGLSEQYF. The variable domain in full, completed from reference TRBV9 and TRBJ2-7, reads DSGVTQTPKHLITATGQRVTLRCSPRSGDLSVYWYQQSLDQGLQFLIQYYNGEERAKGNILERFSAQQFPDLHSELNLSSLELGDSALYFCASSVGSRGLSEQYFGPGTRLTVT.

The rearrangement uses TRBV6-5 and TRBJ2-7; D is unresolved. The CDR3 length is 12 residues. V gave up 5 bases and J gave up 2 bases, with 7 bases separating them. CDR1 is MNHEY and CDR2 is SVGAGI in the germline V gene. In DNA, the CDR3 is TGTGCCAGCAGTCCGCAAGCCTACGAGCAGTACTTC. This codes for CASSPQAYEQYF.

The chain employs TRBV5-4 and TRBJ2-5, with D tentatively TRBD1 (5 bases). This CDR3 is built from 13 residues. Germline V gene data show CDR1 as SGHNT and CDR2 as YYREEE (reference sequence). Trimming took off 4 bases at V and 2 bases at J, with 9 bases between the two ends. CDR3 sequence reads: CASSVDSQETQYF. CDR3 nucleotides: TGTGCCAGCAGCGTTGACAGTCAAGAGACCCAGTACTTC.